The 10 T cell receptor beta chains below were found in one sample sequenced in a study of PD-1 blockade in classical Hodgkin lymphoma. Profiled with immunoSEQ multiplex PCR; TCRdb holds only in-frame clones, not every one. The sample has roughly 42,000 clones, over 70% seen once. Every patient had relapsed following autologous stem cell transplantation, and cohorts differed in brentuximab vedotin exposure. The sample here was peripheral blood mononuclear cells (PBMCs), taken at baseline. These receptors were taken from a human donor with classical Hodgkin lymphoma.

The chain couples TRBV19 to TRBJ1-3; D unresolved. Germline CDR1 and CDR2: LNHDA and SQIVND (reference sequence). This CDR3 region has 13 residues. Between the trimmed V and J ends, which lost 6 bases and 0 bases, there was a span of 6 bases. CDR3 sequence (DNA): TGTGCCAGTAGGCCCTCCTCTGGAAACACCATATATTTT. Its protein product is CASRPSSGNTIYF.

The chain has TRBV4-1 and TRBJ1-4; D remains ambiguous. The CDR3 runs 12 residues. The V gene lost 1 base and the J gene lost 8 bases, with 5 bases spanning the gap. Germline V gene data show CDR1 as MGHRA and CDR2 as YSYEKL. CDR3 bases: TGCGCCAGCAGCCAAGGTGGAGAAAAACTGTTTTTT. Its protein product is CASSQGGEKLFF.

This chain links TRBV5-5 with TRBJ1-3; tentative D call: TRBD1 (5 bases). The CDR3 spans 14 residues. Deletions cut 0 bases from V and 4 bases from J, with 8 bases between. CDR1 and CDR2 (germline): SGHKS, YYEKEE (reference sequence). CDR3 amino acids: CASSLAREGNTIYF. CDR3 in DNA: TGTGCCAGCAGCTTGGCCAGGGAGGGAAACACCATATATTTT.

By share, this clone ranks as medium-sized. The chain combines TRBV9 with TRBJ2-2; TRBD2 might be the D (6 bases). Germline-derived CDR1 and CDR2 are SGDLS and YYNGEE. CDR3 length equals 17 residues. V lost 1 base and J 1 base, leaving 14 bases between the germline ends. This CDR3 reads CASSVRRDLGNTGELFF. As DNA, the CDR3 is TGTGCCAGCAGCGTAAGGCGGGACTTGGGGAACACCGGGGAGCTGTTTTTT.

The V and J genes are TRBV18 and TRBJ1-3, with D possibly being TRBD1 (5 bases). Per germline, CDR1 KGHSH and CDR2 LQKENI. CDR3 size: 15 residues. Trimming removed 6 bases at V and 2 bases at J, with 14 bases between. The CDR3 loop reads CASSPGGDAGNTIYF. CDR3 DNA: TGTGCCAGCTCCCCGGGGGGGGACGCTGGAAACACCATATATTTT. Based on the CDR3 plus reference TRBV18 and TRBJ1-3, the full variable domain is NAGVMQNPRHLVRRRGQEARLRCSPMKGHSHVYWYRQLPEEGLKFMVYLQKENIIDESGMPKERFSAEFPKEGPSILRIQQVVRGDSAAYFCASSPGGDAGNTIYFGEGSWLTVV.

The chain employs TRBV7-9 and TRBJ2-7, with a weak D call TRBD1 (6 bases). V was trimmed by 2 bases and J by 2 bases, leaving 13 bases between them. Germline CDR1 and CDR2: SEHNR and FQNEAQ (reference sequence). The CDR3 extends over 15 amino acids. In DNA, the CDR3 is TGTGCCAGCAGCTTAAACTTGGGGGCCACCTACGAGCAGTACTTC. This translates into CASSLNLGATYEQYF.

The CDR3 coding sequence is TGCAGCTCCGGGCCTAACAATGAGCAGTTCTTC. This codes for CSSGPNNEQFF. The chain combines TRBV29-1 with TRBJ2-1; D call uncertain. CDR3 length equals 11 residues. Trimming stripped 8 bases from V and 5 bases from J, with 10 bases between. Looked up from germline, CDR1 is SQVTM and CDR2 is ANQGSEA.

CDR3 sequence (DNA): TGTGCCAGCAGCTTAAAGTCCGGGGGCGGTCAGCCCCAGCATTTT. Its protein is CASSLKSGGGQPQHF. The V call is TRBV7-2, the J call TRBJ1-5, with a weak D call TRBD1 (6 bases). In germline, CDR1 is SGHTA, CDR2 FQGNSA. CDR3 length: 15 amino acids. V was cut by 2 bases and J by 6 bases, with 14 bases left in between.

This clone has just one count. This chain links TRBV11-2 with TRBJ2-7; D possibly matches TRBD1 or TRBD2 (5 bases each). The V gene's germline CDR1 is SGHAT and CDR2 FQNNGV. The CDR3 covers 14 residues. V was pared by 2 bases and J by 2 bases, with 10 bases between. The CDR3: CASSLTTAAYEQYF. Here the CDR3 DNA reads TGTGCCAGCAGCTTAACGACAGCGGCCTACGAGCAGTACTTC.

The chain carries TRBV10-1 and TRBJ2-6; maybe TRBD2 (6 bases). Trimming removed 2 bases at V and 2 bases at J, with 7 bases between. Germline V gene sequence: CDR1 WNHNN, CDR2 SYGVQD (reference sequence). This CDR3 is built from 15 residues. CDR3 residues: CASSEGGTGANVLTF. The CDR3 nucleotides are TGCGCCAGCAGTGAGGGGGGGACTGGGGCCAACGTCCTGACTTTC.